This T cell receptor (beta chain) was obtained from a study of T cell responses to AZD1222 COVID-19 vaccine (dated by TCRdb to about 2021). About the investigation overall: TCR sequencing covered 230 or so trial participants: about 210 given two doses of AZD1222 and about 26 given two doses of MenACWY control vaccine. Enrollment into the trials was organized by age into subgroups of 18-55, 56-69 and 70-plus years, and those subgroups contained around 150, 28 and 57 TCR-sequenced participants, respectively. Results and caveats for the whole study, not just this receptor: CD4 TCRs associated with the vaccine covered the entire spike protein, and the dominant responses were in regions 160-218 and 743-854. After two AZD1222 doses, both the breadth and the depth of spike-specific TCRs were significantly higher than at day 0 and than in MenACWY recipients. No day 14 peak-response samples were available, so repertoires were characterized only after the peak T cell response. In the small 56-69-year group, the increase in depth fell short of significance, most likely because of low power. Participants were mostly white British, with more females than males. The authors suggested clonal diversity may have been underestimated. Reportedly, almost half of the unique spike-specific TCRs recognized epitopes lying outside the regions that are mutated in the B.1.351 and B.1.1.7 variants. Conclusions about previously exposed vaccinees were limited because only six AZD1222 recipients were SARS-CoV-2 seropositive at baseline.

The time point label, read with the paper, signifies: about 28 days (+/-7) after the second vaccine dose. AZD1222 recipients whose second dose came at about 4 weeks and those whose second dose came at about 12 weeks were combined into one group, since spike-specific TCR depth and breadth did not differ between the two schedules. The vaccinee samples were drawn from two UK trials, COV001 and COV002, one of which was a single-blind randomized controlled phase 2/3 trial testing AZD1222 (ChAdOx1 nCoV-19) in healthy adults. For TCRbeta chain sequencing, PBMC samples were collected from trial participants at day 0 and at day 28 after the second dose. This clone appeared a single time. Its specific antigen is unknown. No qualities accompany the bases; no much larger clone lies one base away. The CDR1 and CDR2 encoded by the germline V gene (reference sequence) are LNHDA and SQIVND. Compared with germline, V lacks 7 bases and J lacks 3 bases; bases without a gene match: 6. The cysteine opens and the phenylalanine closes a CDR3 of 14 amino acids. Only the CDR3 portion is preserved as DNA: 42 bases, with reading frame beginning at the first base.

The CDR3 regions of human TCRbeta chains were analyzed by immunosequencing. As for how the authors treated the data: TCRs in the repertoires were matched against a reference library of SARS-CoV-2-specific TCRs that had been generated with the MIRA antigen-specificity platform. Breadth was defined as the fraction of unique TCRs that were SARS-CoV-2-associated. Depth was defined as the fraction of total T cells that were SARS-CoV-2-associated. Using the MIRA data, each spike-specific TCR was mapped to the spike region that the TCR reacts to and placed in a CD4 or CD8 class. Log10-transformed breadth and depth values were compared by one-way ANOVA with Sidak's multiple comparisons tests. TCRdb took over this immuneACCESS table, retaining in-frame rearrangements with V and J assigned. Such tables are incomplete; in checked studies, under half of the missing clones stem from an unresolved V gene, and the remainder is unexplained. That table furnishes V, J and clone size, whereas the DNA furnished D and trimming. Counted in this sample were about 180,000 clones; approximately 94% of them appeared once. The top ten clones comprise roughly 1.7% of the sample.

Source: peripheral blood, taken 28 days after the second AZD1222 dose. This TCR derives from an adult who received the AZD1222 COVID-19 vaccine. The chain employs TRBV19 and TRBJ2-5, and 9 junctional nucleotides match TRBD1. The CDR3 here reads CASNLRQGEETQYF. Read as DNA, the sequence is TGTGCCAGTAACTTGCGACAGGGGGAAGAGACCCAGTACTTC.